This is a list of T cell receptor beta chains from one sample in a study of cytotoxic CD8 clonotypes in ibrutinib-treated CLL. Generated by immunoSEQ multiplex PCR, the TCRdb table keeps only in-frame clones and is missing some. The table has around 310,000 clones, roughly 79% seen once; the top ten hold more than 6%. The sequencing here drew on PBMCs, taken before ibrutinib treatment. These receptors were taken from a human donor with chronic lymphocytic leukemia. Each CDR3 is given with its conserved first and last residue. The D gene is left open where the match is weak. Only some rows state a clone size, as once, few, many or a class for expanded clones.

>-|-|TRBJ2-7|TRBV23-1
TGCGCCAGCAGGCTTAGGGTACTCCATTCCTCCTACGAGCAGTACTTC
CASRLRVLHSSYEQYF
>TRBD1|-|TRBJ2-4|TRBV7-9
TGTGCCAGCAGCAAGACAGGGGAATCGGGCAAAAACATTCAGTACTTC
CASSKTGESGKNIQYF
>-|-|TRBJ1-5|TRBV9
TGTGCCAGCAGCGTAGGGGGGCAGGGAGGTCAGCCCCAGCATTTT
CASSVGGQGGQPQHF
>-|-|TRBJ1-5|TRBV28
TGTGCCAGCAGTGCCAGGGATCAGCCCCAGCATTTT
CASSARDQPQHF
>-|once|TRBJ1-4|TRBV9
TGTGCCAGCAGCGTTGGGGCGAATGAAAAACTGTTTTTT
CASSVGANEKLFF
>-|-|TRBJ1-5|TRBV19
TGTGCCAGTAGTATTTTGGGGACTTATAGCAATCAGCCCCAGCATTTT
CASSILGTYSNQPQHF
>-|-|TRBJ2-1|TRBV19
TGTGCCAGTAGTACCAGGTGGAGGGGGTTAGCTCCGCGACTACGAGACTCCTACAATGAGCAGTTCTTC
CASSTRWRGLAPRLRDSYNEQFF
>-|-|TRBJ2-2|TRBV19
TGTGCCAGTACCCCCGGCACCCCGAACACCGGGGAGCTGTTTTTT
CASTPGTPNTGELFF
>TRBD2|-|TRBJ2-3|TRBV27
TGTGCCAGCAGTTCAGGACGACTAGCGGGGACAGATACGCAGTATTTT
CASSSGRLAGTDTQYF
>-|-|TRBJ2-2|TRBV10-3
TGTGCCATCAGTCGACTAAGAGGAGCCGGGGAGCTGTTTTTT
CAISRLRGAGELFF
>-|-|TRBJ1-3|TRBV9
TGTGCCAGCAGCGTAAGTCCCCCCGGCAGGGGAAACACCATATATTTT
CASSVSPPGRGNTIYF
>-|-|TRBJ2-3|TRBV12-2
TGTGCAAGTCGCCCCCTAACCGGGGTAGGGGGAGCGGGGGATACGCAGTATTTT
CASRPLTGVGGAGDTQYF
>-|-|TRBJ2-7|TRBV18
TGTGCCAGCTCAGGGGACACCTACTCCTACGAGCAGTACTTC
CASSGDTYSYEQYF
>-|-|TRBJ2-5|TRBV14
TGTGCCAGCAGCTCTACCGCCGGGACACAAGAGACCCAGTACTTC
CASSSTAGTQETQYF
>-|few|TRBJ2-7|TRBV7-9
TGTGCCAGCAGCTTAGCAGCGACAGACCAATTCTCCTACGAGCAGTACTTC
CASSLAATDQFSYEQYF
>-|-|TRBJ1-1|TRBV28
TGTGCCAGCAGTTTCGGTCTGAACACTGAAGCTTTCTTT
CASSFGLNTEAFF
>-|-|TRBJ2-6|TRBV7-8
TGTGCCAGCAGCTTTAACAGGGTCTCTGGGGCCAACGTCCTGACTTTC
CASSFNRVSGANVLTF
>TRBD2|-|TRBJ2-2|TRBV25-1
TGTGCCAGCAGTGTCCTGGGACTAGCGGGAGAGAACACCGGGGAGCTGTTTTTT
CASSVLGLAGENTGELFF
>-|-|TRBJ2-7|TRBV25-1
TGTGCCAGCAGTGAATCTTGGCGGGTGGGGATCTACGAGCAGTACTTC
CASSESWRVGIYEQYF
>TRBD1|-|TRBJ1-2|TRBV18
TGTGCCAGCTCACCAACAGGGGACCTTACTAACTATGGCTACACCTTC
CASSPTGDLTNYGYTF
>TRBD1|-|TRBJ1-2|TRBV5-6
TGTGCCAGCAGCTTGGGGACAGGCTCTCCCATCTATGGCTACACCTTC
CASSLGTGSPIYGYTF
>TRBD1|-|TRBJ2-2|TRBV27
TGTGCCAGCAGTTACACAGGGGCCCCAAACACCGGGGAGCTGTTTTTT
CASSYTGAPNTGELFF
>TRBD2|-|TRBJ2-1|TRBV4-2
TGTGCCAGCAGCCAAGTTCTAGCGGGAGGGCTGAGCTCCTACAATGAGCAGTTCTTC
CASSQVLAGGLSSYNEQFF
>-|-|TRBJ1-2|TRBV9
TGTGCCAGCAGCGTAGACGTCCGGCACTATGGCTACACCTTC
CASSVDVRHYGYTF
>-|-|TRBJ1-2|TRBV7-2
TGTGCCAGCAGCTTCTTTGCCAGCAACTATGGCTACACCTTC
CASSFFASNYGYTF
>-|-|TRBJ2-7|TRBV7-2
TGTGCCAGCAGCGCCTGGACAAACTACGAGCAGTACTTC
CASSAWTNYEQYF
>-|-|TRBJ1-5|TRBV18
TGTGCCAGCTCAATGGTTAAGGGACTTTATAGCAATCAGCCCCAGCATTTT
CASSMVKGLYSNQPQHF
>-|-|TRBJ2-7|TRBV27
TGTGCCAGCAGTTTGTGGGGGCACTACGAGCAGTACTTC
CASSLWGHYEQYF
>TRBD2|-|TRBJ2-5|TRBV27
TGTGCCAGCAGTTTATCAAACTTACTAGCGGGAGCCGGTGGTGAGACCCAGTACTTC
CASSLSNLLAGAGGETQYF
>-|-|TRBJ1-1|TRBV1
TGCACCAGCAGCCAAGATACTCCTTGTGAAGCTTTCTTT
CTSSQDTPCEAFF
>TRBD1|-|TRBJ2-5|TRBV6-1
TGTGCCAGCAGTGGGACAGGACAAGAGACCCAGTACTTC
CASSGTGQETQYF
>-|-|TRBJ2-1|TRBV19
TGTGCCAGTAAGCGGGCATCCTACAATGAGCAGTTCTTC
CASKRASYNEQFF
>TRBD2|-|TRBJ2-7|TRBV14
TGTGCCAGCAGCCCGACTAGCGGGAATGTCTACGAGCAGTACTTC
CASSPTSGNVYEQYF
>TRBD2|-|TRBJ2-5|TRBV10-3
TGTGCCATCAGCGGTGGGTTTATAGCGGGAGCGGAAGAGACCCAGTACTTC
CAISGGFIAGAEETQYF
>TRBD1|-|TRBJ2-1|TRBV30
TGTGCCTGGAGCAGACAGGGAATATACAATGAGCAGTTCTTC
CAWSRQGIYNEQFF
>-|-|TRBJ2-1|TRBV10-3
TGTGCCATCAGTGAGGGGGTTATTGGCGCCGAGCAGTTCTTC
CAISEGVIGAEQFF
>-|-|TRBJ2-7|TRBV15
TGTGCCACCAGCAGAGATTACGGGACCAACTCCTACGAGCAGTACTTC
CATSRDYGTNSYEQYF
>-|-|TRBJ2-7|TRBV5-4
TGTGCCAGCAGCGGGCTTAGGGGACGGAACCACTACGAGCAGTACTTC
CASSGLRGRNHYEQYF
>-|few|TRBJ1-2|TRBV25-1
TGTGCCAGCAGTGCCTCCCGGGGCGAGGTGAATGGCTACACCTTC
CASSASRGEVNGYTF
>-|-|TRBJ2-7|TRBV18
TGTGCCAGCTCACGTCTTCGTGGGGCCCTCGGGAGCGAGCAGTACTTC
CASSRLRGALGSEQYF
>-|-|TRBJ1-1|TRBV9
TGTGCCAGCAGCCCAATCCTGGGCGGGGGGACTGAAGCTTTCTTT
CASSPILGGGTEAFF
>TRBD2|-|TRBJ2-1|TRBV20-1
TGCAGTGCTAGAGTTCTAGCGGAGTTCTTC
CSARVLAEFF
>-|-|TRBJ2-5|TRBV18
TGTGCCAGCTCACTGGCTCGGTACCAAGAGACCCAGTACTTC
CASSLARYQETQYF
>-|-|TRBJ2-1|TRBV4-3
TGCGCCAGCAGCCCTCGAACCCTGTACAATGAGCAGTTCTTC
CASSPRTLYNEQFF
>TRBD2|-|TRBJ2-2|TRBV9
TGTGCCAGCAGCGTTACGGGAGGGCCAATCCACGGGGAGCTGTTTTTT
CASSVTGGPIHGELFF
>-|-|TRBJ2-7|TRBV28
TGTGCCAGCAGGTCTAAGGGTGTGAACTACGAGCAGTACTTC
CASRSKGVNYEQYF
>-|-|TRBJ1-5|TRBV6-5
TGTGCCAGCAGTTACGGGCCGGCGGGTAGCAATCAGCCCCAGCATTTT
CASSYGPAGSNQPQHF
>-|-|TRBJ1-1|TRBV7-9
TGTGCCAGCAGCCCCCCCCCGGGGGGCACTGAAGCTTTCTTT
CASSPPPGGTEAFF
>-|-|TRBJ1-2|TRBV4-2
TGTGCCAGCAGCCAAGCCCGAGCCTTTGGCTACACCTTC
CASSQARAFGYTF
>-|few|TRBJ1-4|TRBV9
TGTGCCAGCAGCGTAGGGCAGGTTAATGAAAAACTGTTTTTT
CASSVGQVNEKLFF